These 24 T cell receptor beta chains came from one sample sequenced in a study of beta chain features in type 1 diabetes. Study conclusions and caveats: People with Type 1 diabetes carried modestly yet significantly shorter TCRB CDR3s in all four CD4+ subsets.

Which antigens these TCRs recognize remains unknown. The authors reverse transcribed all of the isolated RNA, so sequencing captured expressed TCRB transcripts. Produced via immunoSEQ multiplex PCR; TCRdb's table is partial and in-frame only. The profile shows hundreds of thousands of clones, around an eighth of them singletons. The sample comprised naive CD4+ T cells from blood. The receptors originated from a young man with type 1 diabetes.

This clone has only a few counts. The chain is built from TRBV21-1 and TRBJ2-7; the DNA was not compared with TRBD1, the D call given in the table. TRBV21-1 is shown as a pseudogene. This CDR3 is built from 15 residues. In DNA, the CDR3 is TGTGCCAGGCGGAACAGGACAGTCTCAGGCTACGAGCAGTACTTC. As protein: CARRNRTVSGYEQYF.

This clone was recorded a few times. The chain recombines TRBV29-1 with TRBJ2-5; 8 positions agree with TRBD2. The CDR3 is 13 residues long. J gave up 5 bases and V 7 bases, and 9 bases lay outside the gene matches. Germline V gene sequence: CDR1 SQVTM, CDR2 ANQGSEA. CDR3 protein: CSAVRGVGETQYF. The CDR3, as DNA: TGCAGCGCCGTGCGGGGGGTAGGGGAGACCCAGTACTTC.

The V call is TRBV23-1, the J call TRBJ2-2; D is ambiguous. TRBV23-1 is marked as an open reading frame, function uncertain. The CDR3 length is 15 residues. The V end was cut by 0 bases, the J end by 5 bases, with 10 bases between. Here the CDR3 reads CASSQSRIETGELFF. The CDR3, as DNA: TGCGCCAGCAGTCAATCGCGCATTGAGACCGGGGAGCTGTTTTTT.

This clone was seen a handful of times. CDR3 coding DNA: TGTGCCAGCTCACCGCAACAGGGATCGGACTACGAGCAGTACTTC. Amino acid sequence: CASSPQQGSDYEQYF. This chain uses TRBV18 with TRBJ2-7; perhaps TRBD1 as D (6 bases). This CDR3 comprises 15 residues. With 3 bases removed from V and 3 bases from J, the gap between germline ends came to 15 bases. Germline V CDR1 and CDR2: KGHSH, LQKENI.

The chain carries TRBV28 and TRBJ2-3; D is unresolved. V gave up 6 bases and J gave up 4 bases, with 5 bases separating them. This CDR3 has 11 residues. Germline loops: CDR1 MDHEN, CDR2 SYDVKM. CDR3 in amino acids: CASRSPDTQYF. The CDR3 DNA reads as TGTGCCAGCAGGTCCCCAGATACGCAGTATTTT.

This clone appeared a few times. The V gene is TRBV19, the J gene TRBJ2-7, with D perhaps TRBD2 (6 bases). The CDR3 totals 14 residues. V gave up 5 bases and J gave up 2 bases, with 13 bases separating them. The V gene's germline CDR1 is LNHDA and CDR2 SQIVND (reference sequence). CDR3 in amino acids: CASSWDSLTYEQYF. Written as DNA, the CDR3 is TGTGCCAGTAGTTGGGACTCCCTGACCTACGAGCAGTACTTC.

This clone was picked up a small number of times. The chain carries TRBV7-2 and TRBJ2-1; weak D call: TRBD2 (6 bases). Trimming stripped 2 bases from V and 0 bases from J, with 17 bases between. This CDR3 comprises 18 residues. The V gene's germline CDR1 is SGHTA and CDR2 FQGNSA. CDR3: CASSLKGGAASSYNEQFF. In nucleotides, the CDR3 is TGTGCCAGCAGCTTAAAAGGCGGGGCGGCTAGCTCCTACAATGAGCAGTTCTTC.

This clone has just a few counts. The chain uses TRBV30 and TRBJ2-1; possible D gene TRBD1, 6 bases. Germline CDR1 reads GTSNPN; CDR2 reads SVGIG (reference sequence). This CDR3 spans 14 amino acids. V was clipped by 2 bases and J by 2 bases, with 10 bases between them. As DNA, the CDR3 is TGTGCCTGGAGTCGTTCAGGGGCCTACAATGAGCAGTTCTTC. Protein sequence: CAWSRSGAYNEQFF.

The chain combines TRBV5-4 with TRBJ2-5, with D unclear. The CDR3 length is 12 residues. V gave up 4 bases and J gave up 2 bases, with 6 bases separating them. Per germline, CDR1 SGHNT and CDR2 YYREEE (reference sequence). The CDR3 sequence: CASSTQQETQYF. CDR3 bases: TGTGCCAGCAGCACCCAGCAAGAGACCCAGTACTTC.

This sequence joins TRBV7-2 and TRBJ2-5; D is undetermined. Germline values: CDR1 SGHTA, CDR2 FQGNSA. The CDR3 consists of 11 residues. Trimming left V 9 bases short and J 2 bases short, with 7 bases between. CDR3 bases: TGTGCCAGTGGCTTTCAAGAGACCCAGTACTTC. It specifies CASGFQETQYF.

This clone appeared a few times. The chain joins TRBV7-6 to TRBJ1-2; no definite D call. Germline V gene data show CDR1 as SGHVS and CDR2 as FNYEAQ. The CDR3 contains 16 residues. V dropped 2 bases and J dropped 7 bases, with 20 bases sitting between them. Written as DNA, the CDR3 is TGTGCCAGCAGCTTAAATCCCACGGGCACGTCAGGTGGCTACACCTTC. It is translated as CASSLNPTGTSGGYTF.

CDR3 DNA sequence: TGTGCCAGCAGTTACGGGAGAGTAGGGGGCTACACCTTC. It translates to CASSYGRVGGYTF. This chain connects TRBV6-5 to TRBJ1-2; no clear D. This CDR3 spans 13 amino acids. V lost 2 bases, J lost 8 bases, and 12 bases lay in between. Germline lookup yields CDR1 MNHEY and CDR2 SVGAGI.

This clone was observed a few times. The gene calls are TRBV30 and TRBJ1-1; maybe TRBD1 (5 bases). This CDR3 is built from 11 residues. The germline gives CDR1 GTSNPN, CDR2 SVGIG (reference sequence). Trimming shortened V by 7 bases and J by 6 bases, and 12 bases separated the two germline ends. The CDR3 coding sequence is TGTGCCTCTCGACAGAGCGCTGAAGCTTTCTTT. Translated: CASRQSAEAFF.

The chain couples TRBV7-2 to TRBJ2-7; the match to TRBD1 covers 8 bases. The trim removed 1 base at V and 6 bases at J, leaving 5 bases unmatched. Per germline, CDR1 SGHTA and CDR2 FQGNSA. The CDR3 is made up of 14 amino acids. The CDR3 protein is CASSLGPTGGEQYF. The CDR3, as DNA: TGTGCCAGCAGCTTAGGCCCAACAGGGGGCGAGCAGTACTTC.

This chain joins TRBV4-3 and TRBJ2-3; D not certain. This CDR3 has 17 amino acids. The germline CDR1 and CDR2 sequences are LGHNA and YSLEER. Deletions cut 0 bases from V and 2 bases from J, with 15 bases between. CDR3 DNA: TGCGCCAGCAGCCAAGATGGGGTTGCGGCGCACACAGATACGCAGTATTTT. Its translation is CASSQDGVAAHTDTQYF.

In DNA, the CDR3 is TGTGCCAGCAGTGACGGGACTAGCGGGGGGGCAGATACGCAGTATTTT. This gives the protein CASSDGTSGGADTQYF. The chain carries TRBV2 and TRBJ2-3; 16 nucleotides agree with TRBD2. Unmatched junction bases numbered 1, after V lost 3 bases and J lost 4 bases. The length of the CDR3 is 16 residues. Germline assignment: CDR1 SNHLY and CDR2 FYNNEI.

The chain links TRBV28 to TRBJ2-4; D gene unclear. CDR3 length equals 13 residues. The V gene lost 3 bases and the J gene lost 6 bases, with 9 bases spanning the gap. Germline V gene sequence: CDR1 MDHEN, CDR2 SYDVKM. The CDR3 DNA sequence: TGTGCCAGCAGTTTCCGTGTTGGAAACATTCAGTACTTC. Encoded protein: CASSFRVGNIQYF.

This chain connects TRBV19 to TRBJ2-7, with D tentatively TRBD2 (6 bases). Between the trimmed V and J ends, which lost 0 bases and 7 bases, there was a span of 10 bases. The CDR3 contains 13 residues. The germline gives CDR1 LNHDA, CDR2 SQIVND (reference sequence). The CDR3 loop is CASSIDRDLEQYF. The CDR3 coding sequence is TGTGCCAGTAGTATAGACCGGGACTTGGAGCAGTACTTC. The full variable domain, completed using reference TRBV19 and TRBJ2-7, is DGGITQSPKYLFRKEGQNVTLSCEQNLNHDAMYWYRQDPGQGLRLIYYSQIVNDFQKGDIAEGYSVSREKKESFPLTVTSAQKNPTAFYLCASSIDRDLEQYFGPGTRLTVT.

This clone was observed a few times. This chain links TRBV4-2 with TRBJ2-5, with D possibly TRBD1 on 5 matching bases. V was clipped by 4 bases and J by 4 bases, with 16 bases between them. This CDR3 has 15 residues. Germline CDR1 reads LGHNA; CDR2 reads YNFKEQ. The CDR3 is CASSPRPGRGETQYF. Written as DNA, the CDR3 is TGTGCCAGCAGCCCCAGGCCAGGGCGCGGAGAGACCCAGTACTTC.

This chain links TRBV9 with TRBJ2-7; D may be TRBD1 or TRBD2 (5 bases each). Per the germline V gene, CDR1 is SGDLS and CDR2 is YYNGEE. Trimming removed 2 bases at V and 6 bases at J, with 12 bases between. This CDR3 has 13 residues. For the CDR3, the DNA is TGTGCCAGCAGCGTCGGGACGGCAACCGAGCAGTACTTC. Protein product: CASSVGTATEQYF. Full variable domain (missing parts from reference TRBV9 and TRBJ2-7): DSGVTQTPKHLITATGQRVTLRCSPRSGDLSVYWYQQSLDQGLQFLIQYYNGEERAKGNILERFSAQQFPDLHSELNLSSLELGDSALYFCASSVGTATEQYFGPGTRLTVT.

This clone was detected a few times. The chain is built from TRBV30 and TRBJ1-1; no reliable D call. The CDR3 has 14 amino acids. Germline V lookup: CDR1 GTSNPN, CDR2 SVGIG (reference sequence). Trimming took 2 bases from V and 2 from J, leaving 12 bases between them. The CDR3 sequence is CAWSSLNGNTEAFF. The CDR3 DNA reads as TGTGCCTGGAGTTCCCTGAACGGTAACACTGAAGCTTTCTTT.

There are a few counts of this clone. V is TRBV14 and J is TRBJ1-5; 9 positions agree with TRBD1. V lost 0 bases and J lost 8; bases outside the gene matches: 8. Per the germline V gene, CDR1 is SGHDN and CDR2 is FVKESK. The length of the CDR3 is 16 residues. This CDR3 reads CASSQDTGQGIEPQHF. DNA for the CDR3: TGTGCCAGCAGCCAAGATACGGGACAGGGAATTGAGCCCCAGCATTTT.

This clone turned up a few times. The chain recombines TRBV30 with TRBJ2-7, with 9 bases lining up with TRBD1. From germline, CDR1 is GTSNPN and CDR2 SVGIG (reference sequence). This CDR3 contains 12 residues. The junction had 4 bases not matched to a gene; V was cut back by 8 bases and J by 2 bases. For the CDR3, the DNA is TGTGCCGGGGACAGGGTGGCCTACGAGCAGTACTTC. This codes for CAGDRVAYEQYF. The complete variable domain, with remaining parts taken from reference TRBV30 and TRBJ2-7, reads SQTIHQWPATLVQPVGSPLSLECTVEGTSNPNLYWYRQAAGRGLQLLFYSVGIGQISSEVPQNLSASRPQDRQFILSSKKLLLSDSGFYLCAGDRVAYEQYFGPGTRLTVT.

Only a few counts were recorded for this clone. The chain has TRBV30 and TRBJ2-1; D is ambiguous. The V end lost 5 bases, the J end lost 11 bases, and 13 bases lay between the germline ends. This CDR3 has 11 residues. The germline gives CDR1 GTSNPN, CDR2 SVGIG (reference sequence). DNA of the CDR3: TGTGCCTGGCAGCTAGGCTTTAAGCAGTTCTTC. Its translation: CAWQLGFKQFF.